The 27 T cell receptor beta chains in this list originate from one sample, sequenced in a study of neurological immune-mediated disorders. TCRdb re-derived calls from the 5' RACE reads in MiXCR, one entry per CDR3 protein. The sample has 60,000 or so distinct CDR3 sequences, 3% to 3.5% seen once. Sequenced: PBMCs. All receptors derive from an older woman with multiple sclerosis.

This clonotype showed up just a few times. The chain employs TRBV6-2 or TRBV6-3 and TRBJ2-2, with D unresolved. The V and J ends lost 2 bases and 4 bases respectively, with 14 bases between them. Germline-derived CDR1 and CDR2 are MNHEY and SVGEGT. The CDR3 has 16 amino acids. The CDR3 is CASSYIGVIRTGELFF. The CDR3, as DNA: TGTGCCAGCAGTTACATAGGTGTGATTCGCACCGGGGAGCTGTTTTTT.

This clonotype was picked up many times. V and J are TRBV12-3 or TRBV12-4 and TRBJ2-1, with TRBD2 matching 7 bases. The CDR3 is 15 residues long. Trimming cost V 5 bases and J 2 bases; bases outside gene matches: 6. CDR3 loop: CASSHGRITYNEQFF. CDR3 nucleotides: TGTGCCAGCAGTCACGGGAGGATCACCTACAATGAGCAGTTCTTC.

This clonotype was counted ten times or more. The gene calls are TRBV5-5 and TRBJ1-6; D unresolved. CDR1 is SGHKS and CDR2 is YYEKEE in the germline V gene (reference sequence). The ends were cut back, 0 bases at V and 6 bases at J, with 4 bases in the middle. The CDR3 extends over 13 amino acids. CDR3 DNA: TGTGCCAGCAGCTTGGTGGCTAATTCACCCCTCCACTTT. Its protein is CASSLVANSPLHF.

This clonotype has ten or more counts. The chain recombines TRBV20-1 with TRBJ1-1, with 8 bases aligning to TRBD1. V was pared by 5 bases and J by 4 bases, with 6 bases of the junction left unmatched. This CDR3 is built from 13 residues. CDR1 is DFQATT and CDR2 is SNEGSKA in the germline V gene (reference sequence). This CDR3 reads CSAGQGFVTEAFF. The CDR3 region has the DNA TGCAGTGCTGGACAGGGTTTTGTCACTGAAGCTTTCTTT.

This clonotype was observed at least ten times. The V gene is TRBV7-9, the J gene TRBJ1-2; D is unresolved. The CDR3 length is 15 residues. V dropped 2 bases and J dropped 7 bases, with 17 bases sitting between them. Germline V gene lookup returns CDR1 SEHNR and CDR2 FQNEAQ (reference sequence). Here the CDR3 reads CASSLIGGVASGYTF. CDR3 nucleotide sequence: TGTGCCAGCAGCTTAATCGGCGGGGTAGCATCTGGCTACACCTTC.

This clonotype has ten or more counts. The gene calls are TRBV3-1 and TRBJ2-3, with D perhaps matching TRBD2 (6 bases). Germline CDR1 LGHDT, CDR2 YNNKEL (reference sequence). The CDR3 spans 14 residues. V lost 4 bases and J 2 bases, leaving 10 bases between the germline ends. The CDR3 DNA reads TGTGCCAGCAGCCTCGGGACTCTCACAGATACGCAGTATTTT. Translated, it gives CASSLGTLTDTQYF.

This clonotype has a count of ten or more. CDR3 DNA: TGCAGTGCTAGGGGGGCGGGTCTCTCCTACGAGCAGTACTTC. It specifies CSARGAGLSYEQYF. The V call is TRBV20-1, the J call TRBJ2-7; perhaps TRBD1 as D (6 bases). V dropped 3 bases and J dropped 0 bases, with 12 bases sitting between them. Germline-derived CDR1 and CDR2 are DFQATT and SNEGSKA (reference sequence). The CDR3 runs to 14 residues.

The table lists this clonotype with many counts. This chain links TRBV4-1 with TRBJ2-7, with TRBD1 as a possible D gene (5 bases). CDR3 size: 15 residues. V dropped 1 base and J dropped 2 bases, with 12 bases sitting between them. Germline lookup yields CDR1 MGHRA and CDR2 YSYEKL. The CDR3 spells CASSQGAGLTYEQYF. The DNA of the CDR3 is TGCGCCAGCAGCCAAGGAGCAGGGCTGACCTACGAGCAGTACTTC.

The table lists this clonotype with many counts. This chain uses TRBV28 with TRBJ1-2, with 7 bases that match TRBD1. This CDR3 has 15 residues. V gave up 6 bases and J gave up 3 bases; unmatched junction bases: 10. The germline V gene encodes CDR1 MDHEN and CDR2 SYDVKM. The CDR3 DNA sequence: TGTGCCAGCAGAGAGATCCGGGACAGCTACTATGGCTACACCTTC. Translation gives CASREIRDSYYGYTF.

In its sample, this clonotype was seen many times. The rearrangement links TRBV7-2 to TRBJ2-7, with a weak D call TRBD1 (6 bases). Between the trimmed V and J ends, which lost 1 base and 3 bases, there was a span of 10 bases. The CDR3 spans 14 residues. Germline CDR1 SGHTA, CDR2 FQGNSA. The CDR3 sequence: CASSLEAGDYEQYF. Here the CDR3 DNA reads TGTGCCAGCAGCTTAGAGGCAGGGGACTACGAGCAGTACTTC.

On this clonotype itself: A read error may account for a junction end that differs from germline. CDR3 in amino acids: CASSPQTDASRNTTYF. For the CDR3, the DNA is TGTGCCAGCTCACCACAAACGGATGCTAGTCGAAACACCACATATTTT. This chain uses TRBV18 with TRBJ1-3; D is ambiguous. Per germline, CDR1 KGHSH and CDR2 LQKENI. The CDR3 sequence is 16 residues long.

This clonotype was found many times. V gene TRBV6-5 combines with J gene TRBJ1-4; possible D gene TRBD1, 6 bases. Looked up from germline, CDR1 is MNHEY and CDR2 is SVGAGI. The CDR3 is 18 amino acids. The V gene lost 2 bases and the J gene lost 3 bases, with 19 bases spanning the gap. The CDR3 bases are TGTGCCAGCAGTTACGTTTTTTTTCAGGGGAAGGCTAATGAAAAACTGTTTTTT. Protein: CASSYVFFQGKANEKLFF.

Many counts were recorded for this clonotype. The genes are TRBV5-1 and TRBJ2-7, with 12 bases identical to TRBD2. There are 16 residues in the CDR3. Germline CDR1 is SGHRS and CDR2 is YFSETQ. Germline trimming cut 2 bases from V and 4 bases from J; bases unmatched to any gene: 7. This CDR3 reads CASSFGRTSGDYEQYF. The DNA for the CDR3 is TGCGCCAGCAGCTTTGGTCGGACTAGCGGGGATTACGAGCAGTACTTC.

The chain links TRBV20-1 to TRBJ2-1, with D unresolved. Trimming pared 1 base from V and 0 bases from J, leaving 7 bases between. Per germline, CDR1 DFQATT and CDR2 SNEGSKA (reference sequence). The CDR3 contains 14 residues. The CDR3 sequence is CSARGRSSYNEQFF. The DNA for the CDR3 is TGCAGTGCTAGAGGTCGGAGCTCCTACAATGAGCAGTTCTTC.

The chain combines TRBV24-1 with TRBJ2-2, with 10 bases matching TRBD1. CDR1 and CDR2 from the germline V gene are KGHDR and SFDVKD. This CDR3 has 14 residues. Unmatched junction bases numbered 6, after V lost 9 bases and J lost 6 bases. The chain's CDR3 is CATGTGAKSGELFF. As DNA, the CDR3 is TGTGCCACCGGGACAGGGGCTAAGTCCGGGGAGCTGTTTTTT.

This clonotype has ten or more counts. The chain employs TRBV2 and TRBJ2-7, with D possibly matching TRBD2 (6 bases). Germline CDR1 SNHLY, CDR2 FYNNEI. The CDR3 has 13 residues. V was trimmed by 4 bases and J by 12 bases, leaving 19 bases between them. CDR3 DNA sequence: TGTGCCAGCAGTGTGTCGCGGGGTATCGGTGGGTACTTC. Protein sequence: CASSVSRGIGGYF.

This clonotype occurred many times. The chain joins TRBV4-1 to TRBJ2-1; TRBD2 matches at 9 bases. The junction had 14 bases not matched to a gene; V was cut back by 4 bases and J by 7 bases. The CDR3 extends over 17 amino acids. Germline CDR1 is MGHRA and CDR2 is YSYEKL. The CDR3 DNA reads TGCGCCAGCAGCCCACCCTCCCCTAGCGGGGCGGTTAATGAGCAGTTCTTC. It translates to CASSPPSPSGAVNEQFF.

This clonotype was counted at least ten times. The chain couples TRBV20-1 to TRBJ2-1; no clear D. The CDR3 contains 13 residues. CDR1 is DFQATT, CDR2 SNEGSKA, per germline (reference sequence). Trimming pared 1 base from V and 3 bases from J, leaving 7 bases between. The CDR3 loop is CSARGLLYNEQFF. DNA for the CDR3: TGCAGTGCTAGAGGACTCCTCTACAATGAGCAGTTCTTC.

There are many counts of this clonotype. V and J are TRBV20-1 and TRBJ2-3; the D is unclear. Germline CDR1 DFQATT, CDR2 SNEGSKA (reference sequence). The germline V and J ends were trimmed by 3 bases and 1 base, with 14 bases remaining between them. The CDR3 length is 15 residues. The CDR3 here is CSASLGYVRTDTQYF. DNA of the CDR3: TGCAGTGCTAGTCTGGGATACGTCCGCACAGATACGCAGTATTTT.

This clonotype appeared many times. The chain uses TRBV7-2 and TRBJ2-2, with 7 positions matching TRBD2. The CDR3 is made up of 15 amino acids. Germline V lookup: CDR1 SGHTA, CDR2 FQGNSA. Trimming cost V 5 bases and J 0 bases; bases outside gene matches: 3. This CDR3 reads CASSPLAANTGELFF. CDR3 nucleotides: TGTGCCAGCAGCCCGCTAGCGGCGAACACCGGGGAGCTGTTTTTT.

The rearrangement links TRBV6-2 or TRBV6-3 to TRBJ1-1, with 7 bases aligning to TRBD1. Germline V CDR1 and CDR2: MNHEY, SVGEGT. The CDR3 sequence is 15 residues long. V was pared by 6 bases and J by 10 bases, with 17 bases of the junction left unmatched. In DNA, the CDR3 is TGTGCCAGCAGCCGACTAAAGACAGGGTTCTCGGGAGCTTTCTTT. This translates into CASSRLKTGFSGAFF.

This clonotype showed up many times. V is TRBV20-1 and J is TRBJ2-7; TRBD2 aligns across 9 bases. The CDR3 has 14 residues. Unmatched junction bases numbered 9, after V lost 6 bases and J lost 3 bases. The germline V gene has CDR1 DFQATT and CDR2 SNEGSKA (reference sequence). In nucleotides, the CDR3 is TGCAGTGCGAGATTAGCGGGAGTAGGCTACGAGCAGTACTTC. This codes for CSARLAGVGYEQYF.

This clonotype came up many times. The V and J genes are TRBV15 and TRBJ2-7; D is perhaps TRBD1 (5 bases). This CDR3 has 16 residues. The germline CDR1 and CDR2 sequences are LNHNV and YYDKDF (reference sequence). V shed 0 bases and J shed 3 bases, with 15 bases lying between them. The CDR3 nucleotides are TGTGCCACCAGCAGAGATGGAAAGGGGCGTCACTACGAGCAGTACTTC. Translating it yields CATSRDGKGRHYEQYF.

This clonotype was recorded many times. V gene TRBV10-2 combines with J gene TRBJ2-7, with D perhaps matching TRBD2 (7 bases). V shed 0 bases and J shed 5 bases, with 23 bases lying between them. The CDR3 covers 18 residues. Germline V lookup: CDR1 WSHSY, CDR2 SAAADI. The chain's CDR3 is CASSESMGVGGGSNEQYF. CDR3 DNA sequence: TGCGCCAGCAGTGAGTCGATGGGAGTGGGAGGGGGTAGTAACGAGCAGTACTTC.

This clonotype was found many times. This sequence joins TRBV20-1 and TRBJ2-5, with TRBD1 identical over 10 bases. The CDR3 loop spans 16 amino acids. The V segment lost 4 bases and the J segment 1 base; nucleotides outside the gene matches: 9. Germline V gene sequence: CDR1 DFQATT, CDR2 SNEGSKA (reference sequence). The CDR3 region has the DNA TGCAGTGCTAATCATCCGGGACAGGGGTTCCAAGAGACCCAGTACTTC. Its translation is CSANHPGQGFQETQYF.

This clonotype was detected ten times or more. V is TRBV10-3 and J is TRBJ2-3; D ambiguous. Trimming cost V 0 bases and J 5 bases, with 15 bases left between them. Per the germline V gene, CDR1 is ENHRY and CDR2 is SYGVKD. The CDR3 is 16 residues long. As DNA, the CDR3 is TGTGCCATCAGTGAGTCCAACTACCCCGGGTTAGATACGCAGTATTTT. This translates into CAISESNYPGLDTQYF.

This clonotype appeared many times. The genes are TRBV12-3 or TRBV12-4 and TRBJ2-2; D may be TRBD1 (6 bases). This CDR3 is 15 amino acids long. Trimming left V 6 bases short and J 2 bases short, with 13 bases between. The CDR3 is CASSPQGHNTGELFF. The CDR3 region has the DNA TGTGCCAGCAGCCCACAGGGCCATAACACCGGGGAGCTGTTTTTT.